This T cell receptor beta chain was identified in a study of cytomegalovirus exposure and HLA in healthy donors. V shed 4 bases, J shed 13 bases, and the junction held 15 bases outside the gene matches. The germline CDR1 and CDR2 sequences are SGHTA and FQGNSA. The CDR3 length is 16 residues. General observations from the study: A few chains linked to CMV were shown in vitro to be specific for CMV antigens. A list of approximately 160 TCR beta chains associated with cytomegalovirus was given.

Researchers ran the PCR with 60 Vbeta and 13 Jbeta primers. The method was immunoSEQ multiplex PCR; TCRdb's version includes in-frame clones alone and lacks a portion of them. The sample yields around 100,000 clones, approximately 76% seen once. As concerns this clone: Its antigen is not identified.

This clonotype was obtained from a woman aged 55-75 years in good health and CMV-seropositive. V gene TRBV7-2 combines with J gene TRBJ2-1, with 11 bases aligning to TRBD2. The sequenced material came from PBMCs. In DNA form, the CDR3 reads TGTGCCAGCAGCTGGGGGCGGGCTAGCGGGAGGCGTGGACAGTTCTTC. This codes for CASSWGRASGRRGQFF.